A selection of T cell receptor beta chains follows, all from one sample in a study of somatic mutations in cytotoxic T cells in rheumatoid arthritis. Generated by immunoSEQ multiplex PCR, the TCRdb table keeps only in-frame clones and is missing some. The data show 20,000 to 25,000 clones, more than 65% seen once. The source material was CD8+ T cells sorted from blood. Every receptor here comes from an adult with rheumatoid arthritis. Each CDR3 is given with its conserved first and last residue. The D gene is left open where the match is weak. Size values are once, few and many counts, or a class for expanded clones, and some rows have none.

j_gene	d_gene	abundance	v_gene	CDR3nt	CDR3aa
TRBJ2-1	TRBD2	-	TRBV7-9	TGTGCCAGCAGTGCGGGGGTCCCCTCCTACAATGAGCAGTTCTTC	CASSAGVPSYNEQFF
TRBJ1-2	TRBD1	-	TRBV15	TGTGCCACCAGCAGAGAACCAGGGGGTTGGGGCTACACCTTC	CATSREPGGWGYTF
TRBJ1-6	TRBD1	-	TRBV7-8	TGTGCCAGCAGCTCAAGGACAGGAAATTCACCCCTCCACTTT	CASSSRTGNSPLHF
TRBJ1-1	-	-	TRBV4-3	TGCGCCAGCAGCCAAGAACAGGGTGGATCTGAAGCTTTCTTT	CASSQEQGGSEAFF
TRBJ2-1	TRBD2	-	TRBV9	TGTGCCAGCACCCTAAGTTGGGGGGGACTAGCGGGGACTAATGAGCAGTTCTTC	CASTLSWGGLAGTNEQFF
TRBJ1-5	-	few	TRBV19	TGTGCCAGTAGCCCCCAACGCGCTAGCAATCAGCCCCAGCATTTT	CASSPQRASNQPQHF
TRBJ2-1	-	-	TRBV7-9	TGTGCCAGCAGCTTATATTACAATGAGCAGTTCTTC	CASSLYYNEQFF
TRBJ2-5	TRBD2	few	TRBV7-9	TGTGCCAGCAGACCTAGCGGGGGGATAGAGACCCAGTACTTC	CASRPSGGIETQYF
TRBJ2-1	-	-	TRBV19	TGTGCCAGTAGTCCCCACGGGTTAGATATCAATGAGCAGTTCTTC	CASSPHGLDINEQFF
TRBJ1-1	-	-	TRBV6-5	TGTGCCAGCAGTACTTACGGGGGAGGCGCTGAAGCTTTCTTT	CASSTYGGGAEAFF
TRBJ1-1	-	-	TRBV13	TGTGCCAGCACTCTGGGGACATCTGAAGCTTTCTTT	CASTLGTSEAFF
TRBJ2-3	TRBD2	-	TRBV27	TGTGCCAGCAGTTTTCTAGCGGGGGCCGACGGCACAGATACGCAGTATTTT	CASSFLAGADGTDTQYF
TRBJ1-5	-	-	TRBV27	TGTGCCAGCCGTGGGGACGTTAATCAGCCCCAGCATTTT	CASRGDVNQPQHF
TRBJ2-5	TRBD2	-	TRBV7-8	TGTGCCAGCAGCGGAACCTGGACTAGCGCGGCACCCGACCAAGAGACCCAGTACTTC	CASSGTWTSAAPDQETQYF
TRBJ2-7	TRBD1	-	TRBV27	TGTGCCAGCAGTTTTAGGACAGGGGGCTACGAGCAGTACTTC	CASSFRTGGYEQYF
TRBJ1-1	-	-	TRBV5-3	TGTGCCAGAAGCGACCTCGCGACAGCGAATGAAGCTTTCTTT	CARSDLATANEAFF
TRBJ2-3	TRBD2	-	TRBV15	TGTGCCACCCGTACTAGCGGAAGGACAGATACGCAGTATTTT	CATRTSGRTDTQYF
TRBJ2-7	TRBD2	-	TRBV14	TGTGCCAGCAGCCAAGAAAGAGCTAGCGGGATTAGGTTC	CASSQERASGIRF
TRBJ1-2	-	-	TRBV7-9	TGTGCCAGCAGCTTAGGTCAGGGTACTAACTATGGCTACACCTTC	CASSLGQGTNYGYTF
TRBJ2-3	TRBD2	-	TRBV7-6	TGTGCCAGCAGCTTAGCACTAGCGGGGGGAACCACAGATACGCAGTATTTT	CASSLALAGGTTDTQYF
TRBJ2-7	-	-	TRBV21-1	TGTGCCAGCACCCTACGGACAGTAGGAGATTTTGGAGATTACGAGCAGTACTTC	CASTLRTVGDFGDYEQYF
TRBJ1-5	-	-	TRBV27	TGTGCCAGCAGTTTTAGTAGCAATCAGCCCCAGCATTTT	CASSFSSNQPQHF
TRBJ2-1	-	-	TRBV6-5	TGTGCCAGCAGTTACTCCATGGGTGCCCGGGGTGAGCAGTTCTTC	CASSYSMGARGEQFF
TRBJ1-2	-	-	TRBV7-9	TGTGCCAGCAGCTTAGTGGGCTATGGCTACACCTTC	CASSLVGYGYTF
TRBJ1-1	-	once	TRBV6-5	TGTGCCAGCACCTCGGGGGGCGCAGGGATCACTGAAGCTTTCTTT	CASTSGGAGITEAFF
TRBJ2-1	-	-	TRBV7-9	TGTGCCAGTGGCTTTAGGGGGCAGGGGGGGGACAATGAGCAGTTCTTC	CASGFRGQGGDNEQFF
TRBJ2-6	-	-	TRBV5-6	TGTGCCAGCAGCTTGTCAATGGGGATTGGGGCCAACGTCCTGACTTTC	CASSLSMGIGANVLTF
TRBJ2-3	TRBD2	-	TRBV14	TGTGCCAGCAGCCAAGATCCTTCCGGACTAGCGGGACCCATCTTCACAGATACGCAGTATTTT	CASSQDPSGLAGPIFTDTQYF
TRBJ1-6	-	-	TRBV7-2	TGTGCCAGCAGCTTAGATGGGGTCGGTTCACCCCTCCACTTT	CASSLDGVGSPLHF
TRBJ1-6	TRBD1	-	TRBV30	TGTGCCTTTGCAGGGGGCCTTAATAATTCACCCCTCCACTTT	CAFAGGLNNSPLHF
TRBJ1-5	-	-	TRBV18	TGTGCCAGCTCACCACGCCCCGGGGATTGGAATCAGCCCCAGCATTTT	CASSPRPGDWNQPQHF
TRBJ2-3	-	once	TRBV4-3	TGCGCCAGCAGCCAAGGCTCGGGGGTGACAGATACGCAGTATTTT	CASSQGSGVTDTQYF
TRBJ1-1	-	-	TRBV5-6	TGTGCCAGCAGCCCTTGGATCGGGGGTAGGCTCCGCGGAGCTTTCTTT	CASSPWIGGRLRGAFF
TRBJ1-1	TRBD1	-	TRBV19	TGTGCCAGTGTCCCCTCGACAGGGTTGAACACTGAAGCTTTCTTT	CASVPSTGLNTEAFF
TRBJ2-3	-	medium-sized	TRBV21-1	TGTGCCAGCAGCAAAGGGAGAAGCGGAGGGGAGCAGTATTTT	CASSKGRSGGEQYF
TRBJ2-7	-	-	TRBV4-1	TGCGCCAGCAGCCTCCCGGGCGGGTCCTACGAGCAGTACTTC	CASSLPGGSYEQYF
TRBJ2-2	TRBD1	-	TRBV4-1	TGCGCCAGCAGCCCGGACAGGGTCTTCACCGGGGAGCTGTTTTTT	CASSPDRVFTGELFF
TRBJ1-3	-	-	TRBV7-9	TGTGCCAGCAGCTTAGGGGCCAACACCATATATTTT	CASSLGANTIYF
TRBJ2-1	-	-	TRBV4-3	TGCGCCAGCAGCCAATGGCTTTACAATGAGCAGTTCTTC	CASSQWLYNEQFF
TRBJ2-2	TRBD2	-	TRBV2	TGTGCCAGCAGTGTGTCCGGGACTAGGGACACCGGGGAGCTGTTTTTT	CASSVSGTRDTGELFF
TRBJ2-1	TRBD2	-	TRBV29-1	TGCAGCGTCCAGGCGGGGGGATACAATGAGCAGTTCTTC	CSVQAGGYNEQFF
TRBJ2-5	TRBD2	once	TRBV6-6	TGTGCCAGCAGGAGGACTAGCGGGAGGGAAGAGACCCAGTACTTC	CASRRTSGREETQYF
TRBJ2-1	-	-	TRBV27	TGTGCCAGCAGCAATCAACCGAGGCGGCAGTTCTTC	CASSNQPRRQFF
TRBJ2-1	-	-	TRBV6-4	TGTGCCAGCAGTGACCACCCGGCAGGGGATTACAATGAGCAGTTCTTC	CASSDHPAGDYNEQFF
TRBJ2-5	TRBD2	-	TRBV6-1	TGTGCCAGCAGTGCGGGCGGGAGGGGGATAGAGACCCAGTACTTC	CASSAGGRGIETQYF
TRBJ2-1	-	once	TRBV19	TGTGCCAGCTCCCCGAAAAGGGAAAGGGTTATATCCTACAATGAGCAGTTCTTC	CASSPKRERVISYNEQFF
TRBJ1-2	-	-	TRBV5-1	TGCGCCAGCAGCTTGGGCCTACGGACTAACTATGGCTACACCTTC	CASSLGLRTNYGYTF
TRBJ1-2	-	-	TRBV4-2	TGTGCCAGCAGCCAAGATGCGTCAATTCCTAACTATGGCTACACCTTC	CASSQDASIPNYGYTF
TRBJ2-1	-	-	TRBV4-2	TGTGCCAGCAGCCCGCCAGGGGTACCCTACAATGAGCAGTTCTTC	CASSPPGVPYNEQFF
TRBJ2-1	TRBD2	-	TRBV5-6	TGTGCCAGCAGCGAGACTAGCTCTACCTGGGAAAATGAGCAGTTCTTC	CASSETSSTWENEQFF